This T cell receptor beta chain was sequenced in a study of cytomegalovirus exposure and HLA in healthy donors. Study results and caveats: DRB1 showed the most TCR associations and HLA-C the fewest in a later analysis, as rates varied by HLA locus. Compared with the roughly 700-donor mean, an Asian-associated ancestry cluster reportedly had fewer N-insertions, according to a later analysis. For TCR beta chains, V- and J-gene trimming was later linked to a missense DCLRE1C variant.

Both 60 Vbeta primers and 13 Jbeta primers went into the PCR. The table came from immunoSEQ multiplex PCR; TCRdb's copy has only in-frame clones and leaves some out. The data show 110,000 or so clones, 75% to 85% seen once. The CDR3 covers 14 residues. Comments on this clone: The antigen remains undetermined.

This TCR derives from a man aged 18 to 30 in good health and CMV-seronegative. What was sequenced was PBMCs. The gene calls are TRBV21-1 and TRBJ1-5; the table's D gene call, TRBD1, was not cross checked with the DNA. TRBV21-1 is listed as a pseudogene. The CDR3, as DNA: TGTGCCACCCTCAGGGGGCGGAGCAATCAGCCCCAGCATTTT. Residues: CATLRGRSNQPQHF.